Listed here are 31 T cell receptor beta chains from one sample, sequenced in a study of blood T cell repertoires in COVID-19. The data were produced by immunoSEQ multiplex PCR, yet TCRdb's version contains in-frame clones alone and is incomplete. Of some 170,000 clones listed, 84% were seen once; the top ten hold 12% to 15%. Sequenced material: PBMCs or T cells enriched from blood (not recorded which). The receptors come from a man aged 50-59 years who had recovered from COVID-19.

The rearrangement joins TRBV6-2 or TRBV6-3 to TRBJ1-5, with D maybe TRBD1 (6 bases). This CDR3 comprises 14 residues. The germline V gene encodes CDR1 MNHEY and CDR2 SVGEGT. V lost 5 bases, J lost 4 bases, and 12 bases lay in between. The CDR3 protein is CASSNQGSNQPQHF. For the CDR3, the DNA is TGTGCCAGCAGTAACCAGGGGAGTAATCAGCCCCAGCATTTT.

This rearrangement joins TRBV18 to TRBJ2-6, with D tentatively TRBD1 (6 bases). The germline gives CDR1 KGHSH, CDR2 LQKENI. The CDR3 is 18 amino acids. V lost 2 bases, J lost 2 bases, and 16 bases lay in between. Here the CDR3 reads CASSPSQGTAPGANVLTF. DNA for the CDR3: TGTGCCAGCTCACCATCTCAGGGGACGGCCCCTGGGGCCAACGTCCTGACTTTC.

The chain is built from TRBV3-1 (or the pseudogene TRBV3-2) and TRBJ1-1, with 7 bases matching TRBD1. V was clipped by 3 bases and J by 10 bases; unmatched bases: 5. The CDR3 consists of 12 residues. Germline V gene sequence: CDR1 LGHDT, CDR2 YNNKEL (reference sequence). CDR3 protein: CASSHADRVAFF. CDR3 bases: TGTGCCAGCAGCCACGCCGACAGGGTAGCTTTCTTT.

The chain employs TRBV2 and TRBJ1-1; maybe TRBD1 (6 bases). Germline loops: CDR1 SNHLY, CDR2 FYNNEI. The CDR3 loop spans 15 amino acids. Trimming left V 3 bases short and J 0 bases short, with 11 bases between. The CDR3 is CASSDRGQMNTEAFF. The CDR3 DNA reads as TGTGCCAGCAGTGACCGTGGACAGATGAACACTGAAGCTTTCTTT.

J is TRBJ1-2 and V is TRBV24-1; unclear D gene. Germline CDR1 reads KGHDR; CDR2 reads SFDVKD. The CDR3 has 14 amino acids. Trimming shortened V by 4 bases and J by 4 bases, and 12 bases separated the two germline ends. CDR3 bases: TGTGCCACCAGTGACCACTACGGATCCTATGGCTACACCTTC. Translated, it gives CATSDHYGSYGYTF.

This clone was detected once. The V call is TRBV7-6, the J call TRBJ2-7, with D unresolved. In germline, CDR1 is SGHVS, CDR2 FNYEAQ. The CDR3 totals 15 residues. The V end lost 1 base, the J end lost 0 bases, and 10 bases lay between the germline ends. The CDR3 here is CASSLGKLSSYEQYF. In DNA form, the CDR3 reads TGTGCCAGCAGCTTAGGAAAGTTGAGCTCCTACGAGCAGTACTTC.

This clone was observed once. V gene TRBV5-8 combines with J gene TRBJ2-4; 7 bases map to TRBD1. J gave up 3 bases and V 0 bases, and 6 bases lay outside the gene matches. Germline values: CDR1 SGHTS, CDR2 YDEGEE. This CDR3 contains 16 residues. The CDR3 protein is CASSLGRGRGKNIQYF. The DNA for the CDR3 is TGTGCCAGCAGCTTGGGTAGGGGGCGCGGCAAAAACATTCAGTACTTC.

The chain joins TRBV6-5 to TRBJ1-2, with 7 positions matching TRBD1. The CDR3 is made up of 14 amino acids. CDR1 and CDR2 from the germline V gene are MNHEY and SVGAGI. Trimming removed 6 bases from V and 6 bases from J; junction bases left unmatched: 10. CDR3 residues: CASSRFTGADGYTF. CDR3 nucleotide sequence: TGTGCCAGCAGCCGGTTTACAGGGGCTGATGGCTACACCTTC.

About this clone: An end of the junction does not agree with germline; a read error may underlie this. V and J are TRBV7-7 and TRBJ2-2, with 10 nucleotides matching TRBD1. Looked up from germline, CDR1 is SSHAT and CDR2 is FNYEAQ (reference sequence). The CDR3 runs 16 residues. CDR3 sequence reads: CASSQTVDRGAGELFF. The CDR3 nucleotides are TGTGCTAGCAGCCAAACCGTGGACAGGGGGGCCGGGGAGCTGTTTTTT. Full variable domain (outside the CDR3, taken from reference TRBV7-7 and TRBJ2-2): GAGVSQSPRYKVTKRGQDVTLRCDPISSHATLYWYQQALGQGPEFLTYFNYEAQPDKSGLPSDRFSAERPEGSISTLTIQRTEQRDSAMYRCASSQTVDRGAGELFFGEGSRLTVL.

This chain uses TRBV28 with TRBJ1-5; a weak D match, TRBD1 (6 bases). The V end lost 10 bases, the J end lost 4 bases, and 17 bases lay between the germline ends. This CDR3 region has 14 residues. Germline assignment: CDR1 MDHEN and CDR2 SYDVKM. As DNA, the CDR3 is TGTGCCATCACCAACCAGGGGAGAAATCAGCCCCAGCATTTT. This translates into CAITNQGRNQPQHF. Full variable domain (remainder filled in from reference TRBV28 and TRBJ1-5): DVKVTQSSRYLVKRTGEKVFLECVQDMDHENMFWYRQDPGLGLRLIYFSYDVKMKEKGDIPEGYSVSREKKERFSLILESASTNQTSMYLCAITNQGRNQPQHFGDGTRLSIL.

The V and J genes are TRBV3-1 (or the pseudogene TRBV3-2) and TRBJ2-3, with a weak D call TRBD2 (6 bases). Germline V gene sequence: CDR1 LGHDT, CDR2 YNNKEL (reference sequence). The CDR3 contains 15 residues. V was pared by 2 bases and J by 0 bases, with 9 bases between. The CDR3 region has the DNA TGTGCCAGCAGCCAACTCGGGGGAAGCACAGATACGCAGTATTTT. Translated: CASSQLGGSTDTQYF.

As regards this clone: Since a much larger clone is just one base distant, this may be a read error. The same CDR3 also results from other DNA sequences found in this sample. The chain combines TRBV5-1 with TRBJ2-5, with D possibly matching TRBD1 (6 bases). The V gene lost 2 bases and the J gene lost 2 bases, with 7 bases spanning the gap. CDR1 SGHRS and CDR2 YFSETQ come from the germline V gene. This CDR3 region has 13 residues. CDR3 in amino acids: CASSFQGQETQYF. DNA for the CDR3: TGCGCCAGCAGCTTCCAGGGGCAAGAGACCCAGTACTTC.

This clone was seen just once. This chain uses TRBV5-1 with TRBJ2-3; tentative D call: TRBD1 (6 bases). The ends were cut back, 2 bases at V and 2 bases at J, with 18 bases in the middle. This CDR3 spans 17 amino acids. Germline CDR1 is SGHRS and CDR2 is YFSETQ. CDR3 sequence: CASSLATGTFNTDTQYF. CDR3 bases: TGCGCCAGCAGCTTAGCTACAGGGACCTTCAACACAGATACGCAGTATTTT.

The J gene is TRBJ1-1, the V gene TRBV11-3; weak D call: TRBD1 (5 bases). Trimming stripped 3 bases from V and 5 bases from J, with 16 bases between. Germline V gives CDR1 SGHNT, CDR2 YENEEA. This CDR3 has 15 amino acids. The CDR3 region has the DNA TGTGCCAGCAGCTTCAGTGGGGCAAGGATAACTGAAGCTTTCTTT. Translated, it gives CASSFSGARITEAFF.

A single count supports this clone. The V gene is TRBV19, the J gene TRBJ1-2; TRBD1 is a possible D gene (5 bases). The CDR3 is 13 residues long. V was pared by 6 bases and J by 8 bases, with 16 bases between. Germline V gene lookup returns CDR1 LNHDA and CDR2 SQIVND (reference sequence). The CDR3 loop is CASRKLEGQGYTF. The CDR3 DNA follows: TGTGCCAGTAGGAAATTGGAGGGGCAGGGCTACACCTTC.

The chain recombines TRBV6-6 with TRBJ2-7; possible D gene TRBD1, 6 bases. This CDR3 spans 13 amino acids. V dropped 0 bases and J dropped 5 bases, with 8 bases sitting between them. Looked up from germline, CDR1 is MNHNY and CDR2 is SVGAGI (reference sequence). CDR3: CASSYSTGDEQYF. The CDR3 region has the DNA TGTGCCAGCAGTTACTCGACAGGCGACGAGCAGTACTTC.

The chain links TRBV28 to TRBJ2-3; 8 bases match TRBD2. V was pared by 4 bases and J by 1 base, with 10 bases of the junction left unmatched. This CDR3 contains 17 residues. CDR1 MDHEN and CDR2 SYDVKM come from the germline V gene. Here the CDR3 DNA reads TGTGCCAGCAGTTCCTCCTCCCCGGGGGGGGGCACAGATACGCAGTATTTT. This gives the protein CASSSSSPGGGTDTQYF. Looking up the rest from reference TRBV28 and TRBJ2-3 gives the full variable domain: DVKVTQSSRYLVKRTGEKVFLECVQDMDHENMFWYRQDPGLGLRLIYFSYDVKMKEKGDIPEGYSVSREKKERFSLILESASTNQTSMYLCASSSSSPGGGTDTQYFGPGTRLTVL.

The gene calls are TRBV4-1 and TRBJ1-5; D is uncertain. V dropped 0 bases and J dropped 5 bases, with 5 bases sitting between them. This CDR3 has 13 amino acids. CDR1 MGHRA and CDR2 YSYEKL come from the germline V gene. The CDR3 DNA reads TGCGCCAGCAGCCAAGAAAGAGATCAGCCCCAGCATTTT. Translating it yields CASSQERDQPQHF.

The rearrangement uses TRBV5-4 and TRBJ2-7; TRBD1 matches at 8 bases. The V segment lost 4 bases and the J segment 7 bases; nucleotides outside the gene matches: 10. Germline CDR1 is SGHNT and CDR2 is YYREEE (reference sequence). The CDR3 contains 14 residues. As DNA, the CDR3 is TGTGCCAGCAGCGATACAGGGGGGACTTCTGAGCAGTACTTC. Translation gives CASSDTGGTSEQYF.

In DNA, the CDR3 is TGTGCCAGCAGCGTCACAGGCAATGAGCAGTTCTTC. Amino acids: CASSVTGNEQFF. V is TRBV9 and J is TRBJ2-1; D might be TRBD1 (5 bases). Trimming removed 2 bases from V and 6 bases from J, with 6 bases in between. Germline V gene sequence: CDR1 SGDLS, CDR2 YYNGEE. This CDR3 comprises 12 residues.

There are a few counts of this clone. The chain uses TRBV6-1 and TRBJ1-5, with D possibly matching TRBD1 (6 bases). The germline V and J ends were trimmed by 2 bases and 4 bases, with 18 bases remaining between them. Germline-derived CDR1 and CDR2 are MNHNS and SASEGT. This CDR3 has 17 residues. The CDR3: CASSEKIPGGRNQPQHF. The DNA for the CDR3 is TGTGCCAGCAGTGAAAAAATTCCTGGGGGCAGAAATCAGCCCCAGCATTTT.

V usage is TRBV19 and J usage is TRBJ2-3, with D tentatively TRBD1 (6 bases). The CDR3 has 16 residues. The V and J ends lost 6 bases and 9 bases respectively, with 25 bases between them. CDR1 and CDR2 from the germline V gene are LNHDA and SQIVND (reference sequence). The CDR3 protein is CASSPLRQASLGTQYF. The CDR3 DNA reads as TGTGCCAGTAGCCCTTTACGACAGGCCTCACTGGGGACGCAGTATTTT.

The chain joins TRBV7-8 to TRBJ2-1; 7 bases line up with TRBD2. After removal of 4 bases from V and 3 bases from J, the junction contained 9 bases not matched to a gene. CDR1 is SGHVS, CDR2 FQNEAQ, per germline. The CDR3 is 16 residues long. The CDR3 loop reads CASSSSGGNLYNEQFF. As DNA, the CDR3 is TGTGCCAGCAGCTCTAGCGGAGGGAATCTCTACAATGAGCAGTTCTTC.

The chain carries TRBV3-1 (or the pseudogene TRBV3-2) and TRBJ2-5; D possibly corresponds to TRBD1 (6 bases). Looked up from germline, CDR1 is LGHDT and CDR2 is YNNKEL (reference sequence). The CDR3 has 14 residues. The V and J ends lost 6 bases and 4 bases respectively, with 15 bases between them. The CDR3: CASRSQGSRETQYF. In DNA form, the CDR3 reads TGTGCCAGCAGGTCACAGGGTAGCCGAGAGACCCAGTACTTC.

V usage is TRBV29-1 and J usage is TRBJ2-7; the D is unclear. Trimming left V 4 bases short and J 3 bases short, with 10 bases between. The CDR3 spans 12 residues. Per germline, CDR1 SQVTM and CDR2 ANQGSEA. Here the CDR3 DNA reads TGCAGCGTTGCACAGAGTGGCTACGAGCAGTACTTC. It specifies CSVAQSGYEQYF.

This clone appeared a few times. This chain uses TRBV6-5 with TRBJ1-6; 8 bases are a match to TRBD1. This CDR3 comprises 16 residues. V was clipped by 4 bases and J by 6 bases; unmatched bases: 8. The germline V gene has CDR1 MNHEY and CDR2 SVGAGI. The DNA for the CDR3 is TGTGCCAGCAGTTTCCAGACAGGGGATGGTAATTCACCCCTCCACTTT. Translated, it gives CASSFQTGDGNSPLHF.

The V gene is TRBV24-1, the J gene TRBJ1-1, with D maybe TRBD1 (5 bases). V was trimmed by 4 bases and J by 8 bases, leaving 13 bases between them. There are 13 residues in the CDR3. CDR1 is KGHDR, CDR2 SFDVKD, per germline. The CDR3 DNA sequence: TGTGCCACCAGTGACCCCGCGGGGGAGGAAGCTTTCTTT. Protein: CATSDPAGEEAFF.

A few counts support this clone. The chain is built from TRBV11-2 and TRBJ2-2; the D is unclear. This CDR3 comprises 13 residues. Germline CDR1 is SGHAT and CDR2 is FQNNGV. V lost 0 bases and J 7 bases, leaving 6 bases between the germline ends. The CDR3 sequence is CASSLDRGGELFF. CDR3 DNA: TGTGCCAGCAGCTTAGACAGAGGCGGGGAGCTGTTTTTT. The whole variable domain, filled in from reference TRBV11-2 and TRBJ2-2, reads EAGVAQSPRYKIIEKRQSVAFWCNPISGHATLYWYQQILGQGPKLLIQFQNNGVVDDSQLPKDRFSAERLKGVDSTLKIQPAKLEDSAVYLCASSLDRGGELFFGEGSRLTVL.

This sequence joins TRBV21-1 and TRBJ1-3. TRBV21-1 is recorded as a pseudogene. The CDR3 covers 15 residues. The CDR3 spells CASSVGGRSGNTIYF. For the CDR3, the DNA is TGTGCCAGCAGCGTGGGAGGGAGGTCTGGAAACACCATATATTTT.

This chain links TRBV28 with TRBJ1-1; no reliable D call. Per germline, CDR1 MDHEN and CDR2 SYDVKM. V was trimmed by 2 bases and J by 2 bases, leaving 9 bases between them. The CDR3 runs to 14 residues. CDR3 DNA: TGTGCCAGCAGTTTAATCCGGAGAAACACTGAAGCTTTCTTT. As protein: CASSLIRRNTEAFF. Using reference TRBV28 and TRBJ1-1 for the parts outside the CDR3, the full variable domain is DVKVTQSSRYLVKRTGEKVFLECVQDMDHENMFWYRQDPGLGLRLIYFSYDVKMKEKGDIPEGYSVSREKKERFSLILESASTNQTSMYLCASSLIRRNTEAFFGQGTRLTVV.

The chain joins TRBV7-8 to TRBJ1-6, with TRBD1 matching 8 bases. Unmatched junction bases numbered 4, after V lost 4 bases and J lost 5 bases. The CDR3 is 15 residues long. Per the germline V gene, CDR1 is SGHVS and CDR2 is FQNEAQ. CDR3 sequence: CASSSQTGDNSPLHF. CDR3 DNA: TGTGCCAGCAGCTCACAGACAGGGGATAATTCACCCCTCCACTTT.